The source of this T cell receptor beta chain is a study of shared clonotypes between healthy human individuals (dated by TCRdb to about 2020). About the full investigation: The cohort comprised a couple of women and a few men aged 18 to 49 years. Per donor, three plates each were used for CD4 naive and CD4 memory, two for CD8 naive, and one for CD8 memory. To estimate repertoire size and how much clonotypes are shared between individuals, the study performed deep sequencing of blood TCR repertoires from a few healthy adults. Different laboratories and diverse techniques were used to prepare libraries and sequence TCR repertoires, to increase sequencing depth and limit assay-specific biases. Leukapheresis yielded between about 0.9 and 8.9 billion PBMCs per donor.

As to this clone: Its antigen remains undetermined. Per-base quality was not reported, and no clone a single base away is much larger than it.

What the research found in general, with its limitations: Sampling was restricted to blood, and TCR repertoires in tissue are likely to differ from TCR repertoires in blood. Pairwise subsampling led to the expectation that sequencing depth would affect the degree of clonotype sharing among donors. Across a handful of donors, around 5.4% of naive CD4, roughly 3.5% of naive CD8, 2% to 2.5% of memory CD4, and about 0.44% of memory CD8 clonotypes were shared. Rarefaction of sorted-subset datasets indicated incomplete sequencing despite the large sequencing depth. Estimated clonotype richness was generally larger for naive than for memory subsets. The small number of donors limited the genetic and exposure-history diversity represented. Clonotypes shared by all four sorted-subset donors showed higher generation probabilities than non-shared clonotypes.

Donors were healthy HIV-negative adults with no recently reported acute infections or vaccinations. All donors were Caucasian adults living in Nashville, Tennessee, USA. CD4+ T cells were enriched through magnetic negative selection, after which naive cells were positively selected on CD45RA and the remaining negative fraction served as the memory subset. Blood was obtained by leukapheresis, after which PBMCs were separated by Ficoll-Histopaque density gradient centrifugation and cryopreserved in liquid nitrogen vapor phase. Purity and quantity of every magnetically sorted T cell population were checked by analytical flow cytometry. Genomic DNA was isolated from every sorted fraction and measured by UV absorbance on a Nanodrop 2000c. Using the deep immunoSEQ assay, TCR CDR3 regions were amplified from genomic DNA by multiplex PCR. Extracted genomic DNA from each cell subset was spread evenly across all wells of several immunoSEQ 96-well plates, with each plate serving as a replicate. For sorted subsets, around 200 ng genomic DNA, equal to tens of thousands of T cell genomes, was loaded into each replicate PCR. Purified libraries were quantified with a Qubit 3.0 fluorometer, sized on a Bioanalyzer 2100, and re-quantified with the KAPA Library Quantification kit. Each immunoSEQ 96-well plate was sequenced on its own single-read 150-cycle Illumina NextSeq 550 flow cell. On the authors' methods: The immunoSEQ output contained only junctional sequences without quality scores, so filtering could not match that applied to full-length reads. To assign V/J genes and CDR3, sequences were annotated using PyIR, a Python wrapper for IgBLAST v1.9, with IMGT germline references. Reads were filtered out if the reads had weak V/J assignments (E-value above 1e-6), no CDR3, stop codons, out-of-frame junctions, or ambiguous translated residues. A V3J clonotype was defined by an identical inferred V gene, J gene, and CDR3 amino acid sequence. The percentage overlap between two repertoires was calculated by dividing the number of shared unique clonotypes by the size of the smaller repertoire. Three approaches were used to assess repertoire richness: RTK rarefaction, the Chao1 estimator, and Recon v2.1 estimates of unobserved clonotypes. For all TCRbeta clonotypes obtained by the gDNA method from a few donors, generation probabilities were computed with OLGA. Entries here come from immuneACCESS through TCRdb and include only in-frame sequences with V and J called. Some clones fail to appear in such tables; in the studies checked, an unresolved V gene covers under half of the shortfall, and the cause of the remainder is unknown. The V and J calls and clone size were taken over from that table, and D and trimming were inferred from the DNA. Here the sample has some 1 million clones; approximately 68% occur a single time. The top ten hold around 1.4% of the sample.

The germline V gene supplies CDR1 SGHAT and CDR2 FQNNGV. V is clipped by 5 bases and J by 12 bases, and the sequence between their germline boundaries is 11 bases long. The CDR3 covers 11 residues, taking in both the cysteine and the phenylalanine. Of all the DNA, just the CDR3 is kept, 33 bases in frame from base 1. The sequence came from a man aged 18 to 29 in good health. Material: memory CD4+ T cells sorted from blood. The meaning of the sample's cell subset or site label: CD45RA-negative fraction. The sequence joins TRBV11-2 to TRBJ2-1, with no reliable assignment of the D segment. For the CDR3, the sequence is CASSPGPGQFF. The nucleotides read TGTGCCAGCAGCCCCGGACCGGGGCAGTTCTTC.